These T cell receptor beta chains were read from a single sample in a study of blood T cell repertoires in COVID-19. Sequenced by immunoSEQ multiplex PCR; TCRdb stores in-frame clones only, minus some. This table holds approximately 240,000 clones, approximately 91% found once. Sequencing used peripheral blood. The receptor source for this set is a man aged 25-40 years with COVID-19, enrolled during active disease. CDR3s include the opening cysteine and the closing phenylalanine or tryptophan. The D gene is left open where the match is weak. Clone size is stated in some rows and not others, as once, few, many or a class when expanded.

clone_size,v_call,d_call,j_call,cdr3_aa,cdr3_nt
.,TRBV18,TRBD2,TRBJ2-3,CASSPFPSGGADTDTQYF,TGTGCCAGCTCACCATTCCCTAGCGGGGGGGCCGACACAGATACGCAGTATTTT
once,TRBV12-3/TRBV12-4,.,TRBJ1-3,CASPTQGNTIYF,TGTGCCAGTCCAACACAGGGAAACACCATATATTTT
.,TRBV27,TRBD2,TRBJ2-3,CASSPRRGGLGDTQYF,TGTGCCAGCAGTCCCCGTCGGGGGGGCCTGGGAGATACGCAGTATTTT
.,TRBV5-1,TRBD2,TRBJ2-1,CASSPGLAGGYNEQFF,TGCGCCAGCAGCCCGGGACTAGCGGGGGGGTACAATGAGCAGTTCTTC
.,TRBV5-1,TRBD2,TRBJ2-2,CASSYIVSGEITGELFF,TGCGCCAGCAGCTACATCGTTAGCGGGGAGATCACCGGGGAGCTGTTTTTT
.,TRBV4-1,TRBD2,TRBJ2-3,CASNQGLGGDTQYF,TGCGCCAGCAACCAGGGACTAGGTGGAGATACGCAGTATTTT
.,TRBV27,.,TRBJ1-5,CASRRISSNQPQHF,TGTGCCAGCAGGAGAATTTCTAGCAATCAGCCCCAGCATTTT
.,TRBV9,TRBD2,TRBJ2-3,CASSVESGADTQYF,TGTGCCAGCAGCGTAGAAAGCGGGGCAGATACGCAGTATTTT
.,TRBV10-3,.,TRBJ1-2,CAISQGLILNYGYTF,TGTGCCATATCCCAGGGTCTCATTTTAAACTATGGCTACACCTTC
.,TRBV20-1,TRBD2,TRBJ2-5,CSAGTRETQYF,TGCAGTGCTGGGACTAGGGAGACCCAGTACTTC
once,TRBV3-1/TRBV3-2,TRBD1,TRBJ2-7,CASSQDVGTGAYEQYF,TGTGCCAGCAGCCAAGATGTCGGGACAGGGGCGTACGAGCAGTACTTC
once,TRBV5-4,.,TRBJ1-1,CASSPRTQNTEAFF,TGTGCCAGCAGCCCAAGGACACAGAACACTGAAGCTTTCTTT
.,TRBV18,.,TRBJ2-7,CASSPGQPSYEQYF,TGTGCCAGCTCACCGGGCCAGCCGTCCTACGAGCAGTACTTC
.,TRBV5-1,.,TRBJ2-7,CASSRGYGGTSYEQYF,TGCGCCAGCAGCAGGGGTTACGGGGGAACTTCCTACGAGCAGTACTTC
.,TRBV13,.,TRBJ1-2,CASSPVDRNYGYTF,TGTGCCAGCAGCCCCGTCGACAGGAACTATGGCTACACCTTC
many,TRBV6-2/TRBV6-3,.,TRBJ2-5,CASSYGQGWWQTQYF,TGTGCCAGCAGTTACGGTCAGGGGTGGTGGCAGACCCAGTACTTC
.,TRBV7-6,.,TRBJ1-6,CASSLAGGANNSPLHF,TGTGCCAGCAGCTTAGCGGGAGGGGCGAATAATTCACCCCTCCACTTT
.,TRBV25-1,.,TRBJ1-2,CASSSRGGGDGYTF,TGTGCCAGCAGTTCCCGTGGGGGGGGCGATGGCTACACCTTC
.,TRBV2,.,TRBJ2-2,CASSEKGWTGELFF,TGTGCCAGCAGTGAAAAGGGGTGGACCGGGGAGCTGTTTTTT
few,TRBV6-5,TRBD1,TRBJ2-3,CATEDRGSADTQYF,TGTGCCACCGAGGACAGGGGGAGCGCAGATACGCAGTATTTT
once,TRBV9,TRBD1,TRBJ1-2,CASSVSTGDGYGYTF,TGTGCCAGCAGCGTATCCACAGGGGATGGCTATGGCTACACCTTC
.,TRBV6-5,.,TRBJ1-1,CASRPQGVAGEAFF,TGTGCCAGCAGACCACAGGGAGTTGCCGGTGAAGCTTTCTTT
.,TRBV4-1,TRBD1,TRBJ1-1,CASSQTGQGAEAFF,TGCGCCAGCAGCCAAACGGGACAGGGGGCTGAAGCTTTCTTT
.,TRBV28,TRBD1,TRBJ1-2,CASSGGQVANYGYTF,TGTGCCAGCAGTGGGGGACAGGTCGCGAACTATGGCTACACCTTC
.,TRBV6-5,TRBD1,TRBJ2-5,CASSRGQQETQYF,TGTGCCAGCAGCCGGGGACAGCAGGAGACCCAGTACTTC
once,TRBV9,.,TRBJ1-6,CASSVGDISSYNSPLHF,TGTGCCAGCAGCGTGGGGGACATCAGCTCCTATAATTCACCCCTCCACTTT
.,TRBV25-1,.,TRBJ2-1,CASSEIISGRASYNEQFF,TGTGCCAGCAGTGAGATTATTAGTGGGCGGGCCTCCTACAATGAGCAGTTCTTC
once,TRBV3-1/TRBV3-2,.,TRBJ2-5,CASSPTAQETQYF,TGTGCCAGCAGCCCTACAGCACAAGAGACCCAGTACTTC
.,TRBV5-6,TRBD2,TRBJ2-5,CASSSGTATRGAQYF,TGTGCCAGCAGCTCCGGTACAGCGACTCGGGGGGCCCAGTACTTC
.,TRBV27,TRBD1,TRBJ1-6,CASTSAETGPRPLHF,TGTGCCAGCACTTCTGCAGAGACAGGGCCACGACCCCTCCACTTT
.,TRBV6-5,.,TRBJ1-3,CASRYLRDSGNTIYF,TGTGCCAGCAGGTACCTCAGGGACTCTGGAAACACCATATATTTT
.,TRBV18,.,TRBJ1-2,CASSTGEGYGYTF,TGTGCCAGCTCAACGGGGGAAGGCTATGGCTACACCTTC
once,TRBV5-4,TRBD1,TRBJ2-5,CASRLDRDSIEETQYF,TGTGCCAGCAGACTGGACCGGGACAGCATCGAAGAGACCCAGTACTTC
.,TRBV27,TRBD1,TRBJ1-2,CASSLEAPGQGYGYTF,TGTGCCAGCAGTTTAGAGGCCCCGGGACAGGGTTATGGCTACACCTTC
.,TRBV2,.,TRBJ1-1,CASITGGAGDTEAFF,TGTGCCAGCATCACCGGGGGGGCAGGAGACACTGAAGCTTTCTTT
once,TRBV21-1,.,TRBJ1-5,CASSKVAGDQPQHF,TGTGCCAGCAGCAAAGTGGCAGGGGATCAGCCCCAGCATTTT
.,TRBV2,.,TRBJ1-3,CASSEGAVTGNTIYF,TGTGCCAGCAGTGAAGGAGCGGTCACTGGAAACACCATATATTTT
.,TRBV10-3,.,TRBJ2-3,CAISEYKTGITSTDTQYF,TGTGCCATCAGTGAGTATAAGACAGGAATAACTAGCACAGATACGCAGTATTTT
.,TRBV5-1,.,TRBJ1-1,CASSSQDDTEAFF,TGCGCCAGCAGCTCACAGGATGACACTGAAGCTTTCTTT
.,TRBV9,TRBD1,TRBJ2-1,CASSVGQGNEQFF,TGTGCCAGCAGCGTAGGACAGGGCAATGAGCAGTTCTTC
.,TRBV11-2,.,TRBJ2-1,CASSLLQYNEQFF,TGTGCCAGCAGCTTATTACAGTACAATGAGCAGTTCTTC
.,TRBV24-1,TRBD1,TRBJ2-7,CATSPETGGSYEQYF,TGTGCCACCAGTCCGGAGACAGGGGGTTCCTACGAGCAGTACTTC
once,TRBV6-6,TRBD1,TRBJ2-7,CASSYSMQGAQYEQYF,TGTGCCAGCAGTTACTCGATGCAGGGGGCGCAGTACGAGCAGTACTTC
.,TRBV12-3/TRBV12-4,.,TRBJ1-1,CASSLYRNTEAFF,TGTGCCAGCAGTTTATACAGGAACACTGAAGCTTTCTTT
.,TRBV12-3/TRBV12-4,.,TRBJ1-1,CASSLGGATEAFF,TGTGCCAGCAGTCTGGGGGGGGCAACTGAAGCTTTCTTT
few,TRBV6-5,TRBD1,TRBJ1-2,CASSQGQGWGRAYTF,TGTGCCAGCAGCCAGGGACAGGGATGGGGCCGAGCCTACACCTTC
.,TRBV11-2,.,TRBJ2-6,CASSLVGMAGLSGANVLTF,TGTGCCAGCAGCTTAGTGGGGATGGCAGGGCTCTCTGGGGCCAACGTCCTGACTTTC
.,TRBV12-5,.,TRBJ2-2,CALSDSNTGELFF,TGTGCCTTATCGGACAGTAACACCGGGGAGCTGTTTTTT
.,TRBV6-5,TRBD2,TRBJ2-5,CASMGLAGGGETQYF,TGTGCCAGCATGGGACTAGCGGGGGGCGGAGAGACCCAGTACTTC
.,TRBV12-5,.,TRBJ2-5,CASGLGPRPETQYF,TGTGCTAGTGGTTTGGGTCCGCGGCCAGAGACCCAGTACTTC
.,TRBV13,.,TRBJ1-1,CASSLRGLNTEAFF,TGTGCCAGCAGCTTAAGGGGGTTGAACACTGAAGCTTTCTTT
.,TRBV5-1,TRBD2,TRBJ2-5,CASSLAGTSGGAGQETQYF,TGCGCCAGCAGCTTGGCCGGGACTAGCGGGGGGGCCGGACAAGAGACCCAGTACTTC
once,TRBV6-5,.,TRBJ1-6,CASRRQTWDNSPLHF,TGTGCCAGCAGGCGGCAAACGTGGGATAATTCACCCCTCCACTTT